The TCR beta chain described here comes from a study of neurological immune-mediated disorders. Findings and limits, study-wide: None of the CDR3 amino acid sequences found in expanded clones was shared across subjects. This suggests that the TCR-beta repertoires were private in all groups.

With V trimmed by 4 bases and J by 5 bases, 8 bases remained unmatched. The CDR3 is made up of 15 amino acids. CDR1 is LGHDT and CDR2 is YNNKEL in the germline V gene (reference sequence). About this clonotype itself: The antigen is not known.

Unsorted libraries were generated from 2 million PBMCs held at -80 degrees C. TCRdb analysed the 5' RACE reads with MiXCR anew, one entry per CDR3 protein. The sample lists about 46,000 distinct CDR3 sequences; approximately 4.5% were seen once. The receptor's source is a woman aged 55-75 years with multiple sclerosis. The sample taken for sequencing was PBMCs. The chain employs TRBV3-1 and TRBJ1-1; 9 nucleotides align to TRBD1. The CDR3 DNA reads as TGTGCCAGCAGCCTACAGGGGGCCCAGGATACTGAAGCTTTCTTT. Translation gives CASSLQGAQDTEAFF.